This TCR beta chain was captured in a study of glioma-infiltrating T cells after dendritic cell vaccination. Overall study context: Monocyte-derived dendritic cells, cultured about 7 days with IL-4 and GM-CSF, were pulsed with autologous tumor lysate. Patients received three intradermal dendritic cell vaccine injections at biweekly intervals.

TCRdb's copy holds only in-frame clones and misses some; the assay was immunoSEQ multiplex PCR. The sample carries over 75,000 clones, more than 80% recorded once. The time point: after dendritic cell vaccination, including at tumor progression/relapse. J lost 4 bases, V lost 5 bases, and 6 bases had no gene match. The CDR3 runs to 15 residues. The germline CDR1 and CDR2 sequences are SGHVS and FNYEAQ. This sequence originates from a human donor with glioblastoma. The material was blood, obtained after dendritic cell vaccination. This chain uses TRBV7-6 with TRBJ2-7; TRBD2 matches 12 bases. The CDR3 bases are TGTGCCAGCAGCGTGACTAGCGGGAGAGCGTACGAGCAGTACGTC. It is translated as CASSVTSGRAYEQYV.